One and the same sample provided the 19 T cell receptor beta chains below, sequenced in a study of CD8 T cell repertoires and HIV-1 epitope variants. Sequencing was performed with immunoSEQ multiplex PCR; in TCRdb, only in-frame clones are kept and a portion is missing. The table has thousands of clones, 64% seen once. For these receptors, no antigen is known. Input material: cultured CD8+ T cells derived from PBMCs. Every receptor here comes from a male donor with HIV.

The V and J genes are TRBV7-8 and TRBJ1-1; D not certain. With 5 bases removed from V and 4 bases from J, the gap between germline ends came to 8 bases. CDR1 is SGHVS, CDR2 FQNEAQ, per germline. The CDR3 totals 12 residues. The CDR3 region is CASSLTSTEAFF. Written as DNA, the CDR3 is TGTGCCAGCAGCCTAACGAGCACTGAAGCTTTCTTT.

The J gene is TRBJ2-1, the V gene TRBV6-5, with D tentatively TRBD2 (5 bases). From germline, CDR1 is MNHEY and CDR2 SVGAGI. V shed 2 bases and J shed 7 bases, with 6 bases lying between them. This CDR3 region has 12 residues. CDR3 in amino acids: CASSYTGNEQFF. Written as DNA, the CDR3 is TGTGCCAGCAGTTACACGGGGAATGAGCAGTTCTTC.

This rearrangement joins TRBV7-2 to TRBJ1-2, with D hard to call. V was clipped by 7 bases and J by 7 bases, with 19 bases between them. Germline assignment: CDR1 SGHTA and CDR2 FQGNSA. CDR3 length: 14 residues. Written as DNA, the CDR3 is TGTGCCAGCACCCTGGACCGCAATCGAGGTGGCTACACCTTC. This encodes CASTLDRNRGGYTF.

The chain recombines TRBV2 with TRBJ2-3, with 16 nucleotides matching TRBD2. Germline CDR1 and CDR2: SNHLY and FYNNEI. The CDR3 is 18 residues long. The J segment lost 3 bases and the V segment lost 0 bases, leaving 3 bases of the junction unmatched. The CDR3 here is CASSEAGLAGGRTDTQYF. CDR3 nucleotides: TGTGCCAGCAGTGAAGCGGGACTAGCGGGGGGGCGGACAGATACGCAGTATTTT.

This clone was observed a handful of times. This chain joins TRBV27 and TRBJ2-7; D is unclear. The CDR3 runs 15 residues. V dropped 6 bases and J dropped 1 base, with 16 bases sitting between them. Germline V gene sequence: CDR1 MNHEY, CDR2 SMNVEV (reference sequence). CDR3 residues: CASSPEGRLSYEQYF. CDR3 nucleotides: TGTGCCAGCAGCCCAGAAGGCAGGCTGTCCTACGAGCAGTACTTC.

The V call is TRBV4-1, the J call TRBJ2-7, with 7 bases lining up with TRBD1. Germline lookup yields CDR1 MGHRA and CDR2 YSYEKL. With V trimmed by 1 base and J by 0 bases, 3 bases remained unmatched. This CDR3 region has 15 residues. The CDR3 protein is CASSQGQGGSYEQYF. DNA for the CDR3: TGCGCCAGCAGCCAAGGACAGGGTGGCTCCTACGAGCAGTACTTC.

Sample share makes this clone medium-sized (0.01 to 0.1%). CDR3 coding DNA: TGTGCCAGCAGCTACCCAACGACGGGGACTTATGGCTACACCTTC. Residues: CASSYPTTGTYGYTF. The chain employs TRBV7-9 and TRBJ1-2; tentatively, D is TRBD1 (5 bases). The ends were cut back, 4 bases at V and 5 bases at J, with 17 bases in the middle. This CDR3 comprises 15 residues. CDR1 is SEHNR and CDR2 is FQNEAQ in the germline V gene (reference sequence).

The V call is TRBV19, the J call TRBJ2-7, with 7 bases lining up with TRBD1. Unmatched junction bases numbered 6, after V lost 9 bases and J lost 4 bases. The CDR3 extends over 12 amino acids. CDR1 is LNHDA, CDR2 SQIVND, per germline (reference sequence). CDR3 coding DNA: TGTGCCAGCAGGGACAGTGGTTACGAGCAGTACTTC. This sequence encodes CASRDSGYEQYF.

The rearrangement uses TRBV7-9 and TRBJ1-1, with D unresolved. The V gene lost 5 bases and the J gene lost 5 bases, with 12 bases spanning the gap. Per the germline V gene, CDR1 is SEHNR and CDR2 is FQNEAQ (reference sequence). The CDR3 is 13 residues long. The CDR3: CASSPRASTEAFF. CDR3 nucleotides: TGTGCCAGCAGCCCACGGGCAAGTACTGAAGCTTTCTTT.

CDR3 in amino acids: CASSQGWGMNTEAFF. CDR3 DNA: TGCGCCAGCAGCCAAGGGTGGGGGATGAACACTGAAGCTTTCTTT. The chain joins TRBV4-1 to TRBJ1-1, with D perhaps TRBD1 (5 bases). Germline loops: CDR1 MGHRA, CDR2 YSYEKL. This CDR3 has 15 amino acids. The germline V and J ends were trimmed by 1 base and 0 bases, with 9 bases remaining between them.

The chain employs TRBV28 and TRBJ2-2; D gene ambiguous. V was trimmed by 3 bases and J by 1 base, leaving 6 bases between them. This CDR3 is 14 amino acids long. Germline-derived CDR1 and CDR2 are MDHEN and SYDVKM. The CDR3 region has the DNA TGTGCCAGCAGTTTCCTCGTGAACACCGGGGAGCTGTTTTTT. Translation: CASSFLVNTGELFF. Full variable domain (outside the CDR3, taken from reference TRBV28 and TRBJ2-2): DVKVTQSSRYLVKRTGEKVFLECVQDMDHENMFWYRQDPGLGLRLIYFSYDVKMKEKGDIPEGYSVSREKKERFSLILESASTNQTSMYLCASSFLVNTGELFFGEGSRLTVL.

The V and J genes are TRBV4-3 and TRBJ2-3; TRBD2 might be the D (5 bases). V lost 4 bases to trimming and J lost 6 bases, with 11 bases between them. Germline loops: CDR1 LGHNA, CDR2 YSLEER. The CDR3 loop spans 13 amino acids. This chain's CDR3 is CASSRGEGDTQYF. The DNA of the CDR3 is TGCGCCAGCAGCCGGGGAGAAGGTGATACGCAGTATTTT.

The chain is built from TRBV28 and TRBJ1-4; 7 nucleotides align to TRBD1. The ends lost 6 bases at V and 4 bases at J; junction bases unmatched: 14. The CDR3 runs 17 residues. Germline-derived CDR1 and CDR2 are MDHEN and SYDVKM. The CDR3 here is CASSPELDRVHNEKLFF. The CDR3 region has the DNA TGTGCCAGCAGCCCCGAACTCGACAGGGTTCATAATGAAAAACTGTTTTTT.

The CDR3 coding sequence is TGTGCCAGCAGCGTACAGGGGGGGAACACTGAAGCTTTCTTT. This encodes CASSVQGGNTEAFF. The genes are TRBV9 and TRBJ1-1; 7 bases are shared with TRBD1. The J segment lost 1 base and the V segment lost 1 base, leaving 1 base of the junction unmatched. This CDR3 contains 14 residues. The V gene's germline CDR1 is SGDLS and CDR2 YYNGEE.

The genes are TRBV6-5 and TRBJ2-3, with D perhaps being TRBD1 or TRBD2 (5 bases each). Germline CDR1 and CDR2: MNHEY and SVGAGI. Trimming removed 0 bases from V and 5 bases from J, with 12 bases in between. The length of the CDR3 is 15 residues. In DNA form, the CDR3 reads TGTGCCAGCAGTTACTCTGGGGGTTTCGGAGATACGCAGTATTTT. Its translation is CASSYSGGFGDTQYF.

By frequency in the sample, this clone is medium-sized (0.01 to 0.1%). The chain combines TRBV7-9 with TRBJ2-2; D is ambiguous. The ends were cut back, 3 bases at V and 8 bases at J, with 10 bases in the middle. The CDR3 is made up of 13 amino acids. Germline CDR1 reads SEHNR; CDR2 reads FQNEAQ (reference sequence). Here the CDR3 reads CASSLKSSGELFF. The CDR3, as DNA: TGTGCCAGCAGCTTGAAGAGTTCTGGGGAGCTGTTTTTT.

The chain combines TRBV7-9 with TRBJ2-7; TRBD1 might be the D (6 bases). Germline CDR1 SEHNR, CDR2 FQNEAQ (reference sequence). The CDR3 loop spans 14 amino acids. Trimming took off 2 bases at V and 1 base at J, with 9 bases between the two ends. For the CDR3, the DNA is TGTGCCAGCAGCTTATCCCAGGGGTCCTACGAGCAGTACTTC. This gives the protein CASSLSQGSYEQYF.

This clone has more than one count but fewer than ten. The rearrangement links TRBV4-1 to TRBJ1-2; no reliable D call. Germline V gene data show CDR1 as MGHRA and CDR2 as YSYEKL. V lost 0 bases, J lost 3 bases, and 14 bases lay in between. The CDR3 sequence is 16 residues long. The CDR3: CASSQDPVELDYGYTF. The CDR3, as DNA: TGCGCCAGCAGCCAAGATCCCGTCGAACTCGACTATGGCTACACCTTC.

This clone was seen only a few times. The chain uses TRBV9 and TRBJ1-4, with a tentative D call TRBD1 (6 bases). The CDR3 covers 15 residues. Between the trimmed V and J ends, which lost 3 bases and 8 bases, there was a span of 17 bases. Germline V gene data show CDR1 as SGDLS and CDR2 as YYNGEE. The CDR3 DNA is TGTGCCAGCAGCGAGGGGGGTGACAAAGCAGAAAAACTGTTTTTT. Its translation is CASSEGGDKAEKLFF.